Below are 5 T cell receptor beta chains sequenced from a single sample in a study of control samples from healthy donors and cancer patients. Sequencing used immunoSEQ multiplex PCR; TCRdb keeps in-frame clones, though not all of them. The data hold 100,000 or so clones, with just over 90% observed a single time. Sequenced: blood. These receptors all come from a woman between 25 and 40 years old in good health.

V usage is TRBV5-1 and J usage is TRBJ1-2; TRBD1 is a possible D gene (5 bases). Trimming pared 2 bases from V and 2 bases from J, leaving 13 bases between. CDR1 is SGHRS, CDR2 YFSETQ, per germline. CDR3 length: 15 amino acids. The CDR3 nucleotides are TGCGCCAGCAGCTTCGGGGCCCAAATAAACTATGGCTACACCTTC. This translates into CASSFGAQINYGYTF.

The chain joins TRBV5-6 to TRBJ2-3, with 10 bases matching TRBD1. The CDR3 length is 16 residues. V trimming: 2 bases; J trimming: 5 bases; junction bases outside the gene matches: 8. Germline V lookup: CDR1 SGHDT, CDR2 YYEEEE. The chain's CDR3 is CASSLFGTGAEDTQYF. The CDR3, as DNA: TGTGCCAGCAGCTTATTTGGGACAGGGGCGGAAGATACGCAGTATTTT.

This sequence joins TRBV6-6 and TRBJ1-2; D remains ambiguous. Deletions cut 4 bases from V and 6 bases from J, with 9 bases between. Per germline, CDR1 MNHNY and CDR2 SVGAGI (reference sequence). This CDR3 has 12 residues. As DNA, the CDR3 is TGTGCCAGCAGTTGGGATGTGGATGGCTACACCTTC. Translating gives CASSWDVDGYTF.

In DNA form, the CDR3 reads TGTGCCAGCAGGTCCACAGGGGGCCAAGGTCAGCCCCAGCATTTT. Protein sequence: CASRSTGGQGQPQHF. V and J are TRBV28 and TRBJ1-5; 9 bases map to TRBD1. The V gene's germline CDR1 is MDHEN and CDR2 SYDVKM. CDR3 size: 15 residues. The junction had 9 bases not matched to a gene; V was cut back by 6 bases and J by 6 bases.

The chain combines TRBV6-5 with TRBJ2-7; 8 bases are a match to TRBD1. Trimming took 2 bases from V and 6 from J; bases not matched to a gene: 12. Germline-derived CDR1 and CDR2 are MNHEY and SVGAGI. This CDR3 has 16 amino acids. CDR3 coding DNA: TGTGCCAGCAGTTACGCTTGGACAGGGAACCCCTCCGAGCAGTACTTC. Amino acids: CASSYAWTGNPSEQYF.